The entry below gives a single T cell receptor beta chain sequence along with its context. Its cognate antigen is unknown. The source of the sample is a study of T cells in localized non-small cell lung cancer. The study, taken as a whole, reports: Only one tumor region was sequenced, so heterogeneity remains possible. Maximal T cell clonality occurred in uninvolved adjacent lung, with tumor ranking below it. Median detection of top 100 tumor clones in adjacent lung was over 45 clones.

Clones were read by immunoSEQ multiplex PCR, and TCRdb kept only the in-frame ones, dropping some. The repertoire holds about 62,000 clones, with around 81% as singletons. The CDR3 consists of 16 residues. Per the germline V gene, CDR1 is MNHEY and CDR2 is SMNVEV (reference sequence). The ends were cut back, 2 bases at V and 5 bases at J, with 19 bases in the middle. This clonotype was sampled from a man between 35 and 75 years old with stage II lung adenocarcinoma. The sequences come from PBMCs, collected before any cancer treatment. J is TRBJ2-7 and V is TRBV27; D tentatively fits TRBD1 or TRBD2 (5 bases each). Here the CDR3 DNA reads TGTGCCAGCAGTTTACCTGACGAGCGAGGGACGCACGAGCAGTACTTC. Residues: CASSLPDERGTHEQYF.